This T cell receptor (beta chain) emerged from a study of T cell clonotyping in hematopoietic cell transplantation. Libraries were prepared by immunoSEQ multiplex PCR; TCRdb keeps only in-frame clonotypes and omits some of them. Counted here are 15,000 or so clones, 80% to 90% occurring once; the ten biggest clones make up approximately 4.3%. Study observations and caveats: Pathologically expanded recipient clonotypes increased progressively from day 30 to day 180 as diversity fell.

In the case of this clone: What it binds is not known.

This receptor was taken from a woman aged 35 to 49 in good health. Some clones in this sample may be carry-over from other donors' samples. Sequenced sample: peripheral blood mononuclear cells.

The CDR3 here is CATSPGLHSYEQYF. The CDR3 coding sequence is TGTGCCACCAGTCCGGGACTACACTCCTACGAGCAGTACTTC. The gene calls are TRBV15 and TRBJ2-7, with 7 bases lining up with TRBD2. V lost 6 bases to trimming and J lost 0 bases; unmatched junction nucleotides: 5. CDR3 size: 14 residues. Germline CDR1 LNHNV, CDR2 YYDKDF (reference sequence).